This passage covers 17 T cell receptor beta chains from one sample sequenced in a study of shared clonotypes between healthy human individuals. Repertoires were generated with immunoSEQ multiplex PCR, while TCRdb's copy carries only in-frame clones and drops some. The sample has around 2.1 million clones, approximately 96% seen once; the top ten hold more than 0.1%. Sample: naive CD4+ T cells sorted from blood. The subset here: CD45RA+ positively selected. The receptor set was obtained from a man between 18 and 35 years old in good health.

The gene calls are TRBV5-1 and TRBJ2-7; 16 nucleotides line up with TRBD2. Germline values: CDR1 SGHRS, CDR2 YFSETQ. CDR3 length: 17 residues. The V segment lost 4 bases and the J segment 6 bases; nucleotides outside the gene matches: 10. This chain's CDR3 is CASSIRGTSGRASEQYF. Written as DNA, the CDR3 is TGCGCCAGCAGCATCCGGGGGACTAGCGGGAGGGCCAGCGAGCAGTACTTC.

The chain carries TRBV4-3 and TRBJ1-4, with a possible D match to TRBD1 (5 bases). Trimming left V 4 bases short and J 6 bases short, with 24 bases between. This CDR3 region has 18 residues. CDR1 and CDR2 (germline): LGHNA, YSLEER. Here the CDR3 DNA reads TGCGCCAGCAGCCCATCCGCGGGCAGGGAGGTTTGGGATGAAAAACTGTTTTTT. Amino acids: CASSPSAGREVWDEKLFF.

This chain joins TRBV30 and TRBJ1-1; D not certain. Trimming removed 1 base from V and 9 bases from J, with 12 bases in between. Germline V CDR1 and CDR2: GTSNPN, SVGIG (reference sequence). The CDR3 is made up of 12 amino acids. The DNA of the CDR3 is TGTGCCTGGAGTGACGACCAAACAAAAGCTTTCTTT. It specifies CAWSDDQTKAFF.

Of note for this clone: The same CDR3 can be traced to other DNA sequences in this sample. The genes are TRBV10-1 and TRBJ2-3; TRBD1 matches 7 bases. Germline CDR1 WNHNN, CDR2 SYGVQD (reference sequence). The CDR3 totals 13 residues. Trimming removed 6 bases from V and 3 bases from J; junction bases left unmatched: 3. The CDR3, as DNA: TGCGCCAGCAGCCGGGACAGTACAGATACGCAGTATTTT. This encodes CASSRDSTDTQYF.

The chain carries TRBV5-5 and TRBJ1-1; 8 bases match TRBD1. V lost 3 bases to trimming and J lost 1 base; unmatched junction nucleotides: 5. CDR1 SGHKS and CDR2 YYEKEE come from the germline V gene (reference sequence). CDR3 length equals 15 residues. The CDR3 nucleotides are TGTGCCAGCAGCTCATCCGGGACAGGGAACACTGAAGCTTTCTTT. This codes for CASSSSGTGNTEAFF.

The chain uses TRBV2 and TRBJ2-7; no firm D call. The V gene's germline CDR1 is SNHLY and CDR2 FYNNEI. V dropped 5 bases and J dropped 2 bases, with 16 bases sitting between them. CDR3 length: 15 amino acids. The DNA of the CDR3 is TGTGCCAGCAGTAAAAGTAGTGGGGTTACCTACGAGCAGTACTTC. Residues: CASSKSSGVTYEQYF.

The V gene is TRBV28, the J gene TRBJ1-2; no firm D call. Germline CDR1 reads MDHEN; CDR2 reads SYDVKM. The CDR3 is made up of 15 amino acids. Deletions cut 5 bases from V and 0 bases from J, with 13 bases between. CDR3 sequence (DNA): TGTGCCAGCAGTCCCCCTAGATATGCTAACTATGGCTACACCTTC. Protein product: CASSPPRYANYGYTF.

The chain is built from TRBV6-1 and TRBJ2-7; the D gene is possibly TRBD1 (5 bases). Germline lookup yields CDR1 MNHNS and CDR2 SASEGT. The length of the CDR3 is 14 residues. The V end lost 3 bases, the J end lost 3 bases, and 12 bases lay between the germline ends. CDR3 region: CASSESRARYEQYF. The CDR3 coding sequence is TGTGCCAGCAGTGAGTCCAGGGCGCGCTACGAGCAGTACTTC.

The chain has TRBV9 and TRBJ2-5, with 9 bases lining up with TRBD2. CDR3 length: 15 amino acids. Losses at the gene ends were 3 bases for V and 4 bases for J; bases not matched to a gene: 7. CDR1 and CDR2 from the germline V gene are SGDLS and YYNGEE. The chain's CDR3 is CASSDLAGVAETQYF. The CDR3 nucleotides read TGTGCCAGCAGCGATTTAGCGGGAGTGGCAGAGACCCAGTACTTC.

This clone appeared once. The chain employs TRBV11-2 and TRBJ1-1; possible D gene TRBD1, 6 bases. CDR3 length: 12 residues. V shed 4 bases and J shed 5 bases, with 8 bases lying between them. Per germline, CDR1 SGHAT and CDR2 FQNNGV. The CDR3 DNA reads as TGTGCCAGCAGCTCTGACAGGACTGAAGCTTTCTTT. This sequence encodes CASSSDRTEAFF.

The V and J genes are TRBV18 and TRBJ1-2; the match to TRBD1 covers 7 bases. CDR3 length equals 13 residues. The junction had 5 bases not matched to a gene; V was cut back by 4 bases and J by 6 bases. Germline lookup yields CDR1 KGHSH and CDR2 LQKENI. DNA of the CDR3: TGTGCCAGCTCACTGACAGGGTTCGATGGCTACACCTTC. Its translation is CASSLTGFDGYTF. The complete variable domain, with remaining parts taken from reference TRBV18 and TRBJ1-2, reads NAGVMQNPRHLVRRRGQEARLRCSPMKGHSHVYWYRQLPEEGLKFMVYLQKENIIDESGMPKERFSAEFPKEGPSILRIQQVVRGDSAAYFCASSLTGFDGYTFGSGTRLTVV.

The chain joins TRBV9 to TRBJ2-5; TRBD1 is a possible D gene (5 bases). The germline V and J ends were trimmed by 0 bases and 5 bases, with 14 bases remaining between them. CDR3 length: 15 amino acids. The germline CDR1 and CDR2 sequences are SGDLS and YYNGEE. Here the CDR3 reads CASSVGTGPVETQYF. For the CDR3, the DNA is TGTGCCAGCAGCGTAGGTACAGGCCCTGTGGAGACCCAGTACTTC.

This clone has a single count. The genes are TRBV7-2 and TRBJ2-5; D possibly matches TRBD1 or TRBD2 (5 bases each). V shed 1 base and J shed 7 bases, with 13 bases lying between them. CDR1 and CDR2 (germline): SGHTA, FQGNSA. The CDR3 sequence is 14 residues long. The CDR3 here is CASSLVSGGATQYF. As DNA, the CDR3 is TGTGCCAGCAGCTTAGTGTCTGGGGGAGCGACCCAGTACTTC.

The chain uses TRBV2 and TRBJ2-7, with D maybe TRBD2 (7 bases). This CDR3 region has 12 residues. Germline V gene data show CDR1 as SNHLY and CDR2 as FYNNEI. Deletions cut 6 bases from V and 6 bases from J, with 12 bases between. This CDR3 is CASRGGGGEQYF. DNA for the CDR3: TGTGCCAGCAGGGGAGGGGGAGGCGAGCAGTACTTC.

Comment on this clone: The same CDR3 can be traced to other DNA sequences in this sample. The V call is TRBV5-1, the J call TRBJ1-1; D unresolved. CDR3 length: 12 residues. V lost 0 bases and J 3 bases, leaving 3 bases between the germline ends. CDR1 is SGHRS, CDR2 YFSETQ, per germline. The CDR3 region has the DNA TGCGCCAGCAGCTTGGGTGACACTGAAGCTTTCTTT. It translates to CASSLGDTEAFF.

The J gene is TRBJ1-2, the V gene TRBV10-1; D may be TRBD1 (6 bases). The germline V and J ends were trimmed by 6 bases and 2 bases, with 10 bases remaining between them. Germline CDR1 WNHNN, CDR2 SYGVQD (reference sequence). CDR3 length equals 13 residues. The CDR3 protein is CASRHRENYGYTF. CDR3 bases: TGCGCCAGCAGGCACAGGGAGAACTATGGCTACACCTTC.

V is TRBV6-1 and J is TRBJ2-7, with D perhaps given as TRBD1 or TRBD2 (5 bases each). The CDR3 has 14 residues. Germline values: CDR1 MNHNS, CDR2 SASEGT. The V and J ends lost 5 bases and 2 bases respectively, with 13 bases between them. For the CDR3, the DNA is TGTGCCAGCAGTCAAAGCAGGGACGCCTACGAGCAGTACTTC. Protein: CASSQSRDAYEQYF.